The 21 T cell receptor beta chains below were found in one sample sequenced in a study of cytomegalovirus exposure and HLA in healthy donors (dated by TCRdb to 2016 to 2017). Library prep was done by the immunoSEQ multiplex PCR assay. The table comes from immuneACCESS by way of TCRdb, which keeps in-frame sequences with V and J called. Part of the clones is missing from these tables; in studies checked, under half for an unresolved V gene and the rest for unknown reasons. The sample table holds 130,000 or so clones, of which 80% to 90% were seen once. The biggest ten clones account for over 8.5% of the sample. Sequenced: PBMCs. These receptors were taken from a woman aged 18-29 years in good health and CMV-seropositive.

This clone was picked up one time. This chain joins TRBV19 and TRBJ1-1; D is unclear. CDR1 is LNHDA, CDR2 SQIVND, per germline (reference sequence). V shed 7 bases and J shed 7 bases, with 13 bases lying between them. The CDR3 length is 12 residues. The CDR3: CASIQSRGEAFF. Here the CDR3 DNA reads TGTGCCAGTATCCAGAGTCGGGGTGAAGCTTTCTTT. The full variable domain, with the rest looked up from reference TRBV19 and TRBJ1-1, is DGGITQSPKYLFRKEGQNVTLSCEQNLNHDAMYWYRQDPGQGLRLIYYSQIVNDFQKGDIAEGYSVSREKKESFPLTVTSAQKNPTAFYLCASIQSRGEAFFGQGTRLTVV.

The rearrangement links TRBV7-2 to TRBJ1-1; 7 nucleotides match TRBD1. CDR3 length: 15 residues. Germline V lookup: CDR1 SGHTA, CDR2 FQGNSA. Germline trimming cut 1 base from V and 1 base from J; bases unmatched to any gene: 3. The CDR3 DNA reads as TGTGCCAGCAGCTTAGGACAGGGCACGAACACTGAAGCTTTCTTT. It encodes CASSLGQGTNTEAFF.

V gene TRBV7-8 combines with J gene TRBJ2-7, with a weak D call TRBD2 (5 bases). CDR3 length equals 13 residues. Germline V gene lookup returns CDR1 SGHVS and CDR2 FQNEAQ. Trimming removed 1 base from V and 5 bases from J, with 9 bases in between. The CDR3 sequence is CASSLGSGDEQYF. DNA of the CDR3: TGTGCCAGCAGCTTAGGTTCCGGGGACGAGCAGTACTTC.

CDR3 sequence reads: CAWSGQGEDGYTF. The CDR3 DNA follows: TGTGCCTGGAGTGGGCAGGGGGAGGATGGCTACACCTTC. The chain links TRBV30 to TRBJ1-2; the match to TRBD1 covers 7 bases. This CDR3 has 13 amino acids. Trimming cost V 1 base and J 6 bases; bases outside gene matches: 5. In germline, CDR1 is GTSNPN, CDR2 SVGIG (reference sequence).

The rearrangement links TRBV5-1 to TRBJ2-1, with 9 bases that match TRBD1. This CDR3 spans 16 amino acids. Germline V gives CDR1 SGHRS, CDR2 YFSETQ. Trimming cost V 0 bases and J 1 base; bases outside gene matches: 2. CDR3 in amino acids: CASSLGGQGSYNEQFF. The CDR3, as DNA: TGCGCCAGCAGCTTGGGAGGACAGGGGTCCTACAATGAGCAGTTCTTC.

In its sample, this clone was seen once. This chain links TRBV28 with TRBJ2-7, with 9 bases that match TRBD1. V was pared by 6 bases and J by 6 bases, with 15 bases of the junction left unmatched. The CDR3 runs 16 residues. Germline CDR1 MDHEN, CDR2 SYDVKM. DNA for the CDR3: TGTGCCAGCAGGTTGGTGGAGACCGGGACAGGGTCCGAGCAGTACTTC. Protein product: CASRLVETGTGSEQYF.

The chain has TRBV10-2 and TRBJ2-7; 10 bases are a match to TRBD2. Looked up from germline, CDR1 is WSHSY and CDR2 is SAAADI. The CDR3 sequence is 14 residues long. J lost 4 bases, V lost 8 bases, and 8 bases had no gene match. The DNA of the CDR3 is TGCGCCAGCGGGGGGACTAGCGAAAGGTACGAGCAGTACTTC. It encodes CASGGTSERYEQYF.

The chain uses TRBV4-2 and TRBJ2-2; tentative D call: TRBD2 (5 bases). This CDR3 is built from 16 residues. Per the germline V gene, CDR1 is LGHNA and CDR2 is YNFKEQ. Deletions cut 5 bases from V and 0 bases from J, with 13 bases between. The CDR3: CASSSDPGANTGELFF. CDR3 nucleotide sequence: TGTGCCAGCAGCTCCGACCCCGGGGCGAACACCGGGGAGCTGTTTTTT.

The chain's CDR3 is CASSDDRGSRSPLHF. The CDR3 DNA sequence: TGTGCCAGCAGTGATGATAGAGGATCACGTTCACCCCTCCACTTT. This chain connects TRBV2 to TRBJ1-6; no firm D call. The CDR3 consists of 15 residues. V was trimmed by 3 bases and J by 9 bases, leaving 15 bases between them. Per germline, CDR1 SNHLY and CDR2 FYNNEI.

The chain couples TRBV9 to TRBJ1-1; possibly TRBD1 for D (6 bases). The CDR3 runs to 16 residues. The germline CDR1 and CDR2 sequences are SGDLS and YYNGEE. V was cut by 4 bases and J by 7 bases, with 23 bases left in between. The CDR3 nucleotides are TGTGCCAGCAGCCAACCGGCCGGGGGGCCGAACGGTGAAGCTTTCTTT. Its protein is CASSQPAGGPNGEAFF. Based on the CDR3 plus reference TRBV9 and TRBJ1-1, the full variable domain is DSGVTQTPKHLITATGQRVTLRCSPRSGDLSVYWYQQSLDQGLQFLIQYYNGEERAKGNILERFSAQQFPDLHSELNLSSLELGDSALYFCASSQPAGGPNGEAFFGQGTRLTVV.

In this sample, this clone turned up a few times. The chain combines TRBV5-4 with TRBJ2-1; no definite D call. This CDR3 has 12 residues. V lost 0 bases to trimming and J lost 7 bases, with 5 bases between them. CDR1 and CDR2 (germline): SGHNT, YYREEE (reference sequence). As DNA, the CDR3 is TGTGCCAGCAGCTTGGAGAGTAATGAGCAGTTCTTC. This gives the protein CASSLESNEQFF. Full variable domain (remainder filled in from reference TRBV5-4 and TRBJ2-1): ETGVTQSPTHLIKTRGQQVTLRCSSQSGHNTVSWYQQALGQGPQFIFQYYREEENGRGNFPPRFSGLQFPNYSSELNVNALELDDSALYLCASSLESNEQFFGPGTRLTVL.

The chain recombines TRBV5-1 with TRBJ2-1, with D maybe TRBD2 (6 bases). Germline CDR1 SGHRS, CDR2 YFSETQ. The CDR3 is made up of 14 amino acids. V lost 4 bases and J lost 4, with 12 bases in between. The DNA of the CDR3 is TGCGCCAGCAGCCAACAAGCGGGTTACAATGAGCAGTTCTTC. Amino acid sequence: CASSQQAGYNEQFF.

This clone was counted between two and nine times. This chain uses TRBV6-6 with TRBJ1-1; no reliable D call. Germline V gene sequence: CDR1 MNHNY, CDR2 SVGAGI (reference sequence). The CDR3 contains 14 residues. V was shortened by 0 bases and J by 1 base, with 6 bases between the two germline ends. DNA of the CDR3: TGTGCCAGCAGTTACTCGCGTGGGAACACTGAAGCTTTCTTT. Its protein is CASSYSRGNTEAFF.

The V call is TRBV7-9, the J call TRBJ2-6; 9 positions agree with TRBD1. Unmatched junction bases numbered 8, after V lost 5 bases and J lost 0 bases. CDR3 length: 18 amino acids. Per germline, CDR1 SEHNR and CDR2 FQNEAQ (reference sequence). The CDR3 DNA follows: TGTGCCAGCAGCGGCCGGACAGGGGCCACCTCTGGGGCCAACGTCCTGACTTTC. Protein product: CASSGRTGATSGANVLTF.

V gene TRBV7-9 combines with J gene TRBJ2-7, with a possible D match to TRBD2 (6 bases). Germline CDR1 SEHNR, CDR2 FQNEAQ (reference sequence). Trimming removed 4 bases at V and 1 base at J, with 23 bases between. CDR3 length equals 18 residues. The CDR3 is CASSSYSPGLIISYEQYF. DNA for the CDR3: TGTGCCAGCAGCTCGTATTCCCCGGGACTCATTATTTCCTACGAGCAGTACTTC.

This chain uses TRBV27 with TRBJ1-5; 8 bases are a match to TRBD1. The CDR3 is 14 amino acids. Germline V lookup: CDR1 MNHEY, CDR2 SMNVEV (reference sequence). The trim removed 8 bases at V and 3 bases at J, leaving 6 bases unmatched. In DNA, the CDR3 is TGTGCCAGCTGGCGGACAGGGTACAATCAGCCCCAGCATTTT. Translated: CASWRTGYNQPQHF.

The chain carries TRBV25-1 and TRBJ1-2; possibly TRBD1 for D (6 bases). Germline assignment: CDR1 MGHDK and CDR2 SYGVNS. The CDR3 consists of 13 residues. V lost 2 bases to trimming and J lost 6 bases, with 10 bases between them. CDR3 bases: TGTGCCAGCAGTGAACAACGGACAGATGGCTACACCTTC. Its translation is CASSEQRTDGYTF.

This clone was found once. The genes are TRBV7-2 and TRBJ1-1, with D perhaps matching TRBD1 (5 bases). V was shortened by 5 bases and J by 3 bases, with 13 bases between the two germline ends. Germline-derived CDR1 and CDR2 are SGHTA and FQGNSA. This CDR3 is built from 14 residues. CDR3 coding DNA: TGTGCCAGCAGCCTTCAGGGTGGTGACACTGAAGCTTTCTTT. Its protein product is CASSLQGGDTEAFF. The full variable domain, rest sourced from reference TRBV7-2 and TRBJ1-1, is GAGVSQSPSNKVTEKGKDVELRCDPISGHTALYWYRQSLGQGLEFLIYFQGNSAPDKSGLPSDRFSAERTGGSVSTLTIQRTQQEDSAVYLCASSLQGGDTEAFFGQGTRLTVV.

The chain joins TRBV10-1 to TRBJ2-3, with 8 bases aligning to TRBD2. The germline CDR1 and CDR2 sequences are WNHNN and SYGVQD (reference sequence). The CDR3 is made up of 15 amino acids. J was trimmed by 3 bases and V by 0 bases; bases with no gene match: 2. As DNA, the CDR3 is TGCGCCAGCAGTGAGTCCAGCGGGGGTACAGATACGCAGTATTTT. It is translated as CASSESSGGTDTQYF.

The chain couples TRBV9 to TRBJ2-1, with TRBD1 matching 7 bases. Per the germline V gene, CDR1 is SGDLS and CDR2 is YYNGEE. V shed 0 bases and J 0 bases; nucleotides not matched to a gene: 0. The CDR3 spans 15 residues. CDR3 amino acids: CASSVGQGSYNEQFF. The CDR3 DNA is TGTGCCAGCAGCGTAGGACAGGGCTCCTACAATGAGCAGTTCTTC.

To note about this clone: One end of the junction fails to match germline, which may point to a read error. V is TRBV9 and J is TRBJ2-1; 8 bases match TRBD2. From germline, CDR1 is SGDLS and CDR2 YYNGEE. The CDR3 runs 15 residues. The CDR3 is CASSARGGSHNEQFF. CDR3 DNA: TGTGCCAGCAGCGCACGGGGGGGCTCCCACAATGAGCAGTTCTTC. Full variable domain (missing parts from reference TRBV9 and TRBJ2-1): DSGVTQTPKHLITATGQRVTLRCSPRSGDLSVYWYQQSLDQGLQFLIQYYNGEERAKGNILERFSAQQFPDLHSELNLSSLELGDSALYFCASSARGGSHNEQFFGPGTRLTVL.